This paragraph reports one T cell receptor (beta chain). What it binds is not known. CDR1 is MNHNS, CDR2 SASEGT, per germline. The CDR3 extends over 15 amino acids. With 2 bases removed from V and 7 bases from J, the gap between germline ends came to 14 bases. The data derive from a study of CD8 T cells in ankylosing spondylitis. Points from the study as a whole: Clones linked to disease, bearing a CD8+ phenotype, were relatively rare in peripheral blood. Some motif variants were previously reported in reactive arthritis synovial fluid and blood. A TCR beta motif of 7 to 9 highly homologous variants seemed to mark ankylosing spondylitis blood. Reported data indicate significant enrichment of disease-linked clones within matched ankylosing spondylitis synovial fluid.

TCRdb recomputed calls from the 5' RACE reads with MiXCR, one row per CDR3 protein. The table records nearly 250,000 distinct CDR3 sequences, roughly a third of them present only once. The receptor was derived from a male donor with ankylosing spondylitis or in good health (not recorded which). J is TRBJ2-2 and V is TRBV6-1; perhaps D is TRBD1 or TRBD2 (5 bases each). Source material: blood, either unsorted or a sorted T cell fraction (not recorded which). The CDR3 loop is CASSEPGRGVGELFF. The DNA for the CDR3 is TGTGCCAGCAGTGAACCGGGAAGGGGAGTCGGGGAGCTGTTTTTT.